This TCR beta chain was captured in a study of control samples from healthy donors and cancer patients. This CDR3 contains 16 residues. Trimming took off 1 base at V and 1 base at J, with 11 bases between the two ends. Germline V gene sequence: CDR1 LNHDA, CDR2 SQIVND (reference sequence). Generated by immunoSEQ multiplex PCR, the TCRdb table keeps only in-frame clones and is missing some. The data contain under 65,000 clones, roughly nine tenths of them seen just once; the ten biggest clones take up over 1%. Sequencing used PBMCs. The origin of this receptor is a woman between 45 and 65 years old with colorectal cancer. V and J are TRBV19 and TRBJ1-5; D is undetermined. The DNA of the CDR3 is TGTGCCAGTAGTATAGTTGGGCTCCTGAGCAATCAGCCCCAGCATTTT. This encodes CASSIVGLLSNQPQHF.